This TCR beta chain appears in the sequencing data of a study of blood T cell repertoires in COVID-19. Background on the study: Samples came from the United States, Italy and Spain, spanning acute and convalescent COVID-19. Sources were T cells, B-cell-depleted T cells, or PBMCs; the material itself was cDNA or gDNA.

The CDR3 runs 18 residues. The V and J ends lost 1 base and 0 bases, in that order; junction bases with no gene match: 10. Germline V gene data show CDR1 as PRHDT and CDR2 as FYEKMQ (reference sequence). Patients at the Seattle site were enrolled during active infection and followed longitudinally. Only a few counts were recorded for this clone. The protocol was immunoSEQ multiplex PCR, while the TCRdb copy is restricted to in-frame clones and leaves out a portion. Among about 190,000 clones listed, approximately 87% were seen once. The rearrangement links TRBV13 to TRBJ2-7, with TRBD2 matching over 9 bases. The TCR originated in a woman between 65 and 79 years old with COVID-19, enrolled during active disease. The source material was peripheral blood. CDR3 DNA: TGTGCCAGCAGCTTAGCCAGAGTTAGCGGGGGTAGCTCCTACGAGCAGTACTTC. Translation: CASSLARVSGGSSYEQYF.